These T cell receptor beta chains were read from a single sample in a study of shared T cell receptors in the human thymus. Method: immunoSEQ multiplex PCR; TCRdb's copy keeps in-frame clones and lacks some. The data show a few hundred thousand clones, around 93% seen once. Sequencing was carried out using thymocytes. These receptors all stem from a human donor. CDR3s include the opening cysteine and the closing phenylalanine or tryptophan. A D gene is named only where the DNA matches it firmly. Clone sizes are given selectively: once, few, many, or a class where the clone is expanded.

clone size	V gene	D gene	J gene	CDR3 protein
once	TRBV2	NA	TRBJ2-3	CASRYTDTQYF
NA	TRBV28	NA	TRBJ2-1	CASTLEGEGFF
NA	TRBV6-4	TRBD2	TRBJ2-1	CASSEAGVAYNEQFF
NA	TRBV6-5	NA	TRBJ1-2	CASSYDSNYGYTF
NA	TRBV2	NA	TRBJ1-2	CASRYHRGDGYTF
NA	TRBV27	TRBD1	TRBJ1-1	CASAPTEARNGTGIMNTEAFF
NA	TRBV30	TRBD1	TRBJ1-2	CAWSPGGTDGYTF
NA	TRBV18	TRBD2	TRBJ2-1	CASSPGGTRYNEQFF
NA	TRBV10-3	TRBD2	TRBJ2-3	CAISGTSGRDTQYF
NA	TRBV2	NA	TRBJ1-5	CASSAGGRSNQPQHF
NA	TRBV18	NA	TRBJ2-4	CASSPLRGSGGGRGTGAKNIQYF
NA	TRBV6-5	NA	TRBJ1-2	CASSSQTFEQGSGYTF
NA	TRBV11-2	NA	TRBJ2-5	CASSLDRTLGTQYF
NA	TRBV19	TRBD1	TRBJ1-1	CASSMPSRQGSLNTEAFF
NA	TRBV6-1	NA	TRBJ2-2	CASSEGGRAGELFF
NA	TRBV6-1	TRBD2	TRBJ2-7	CASSEHPKVEREGPGEQYF
NA	TRBV28	NA	TRBJ2-1	CASSRNQGMASKFF
NA	TRBV5-1	TRBD2	TRBJ2-1	CASRPKVLREGNEQFF
NA	TRBV11-2	NA	TRBJ2-1	CASSIRGYNEQFF
NA	TRBV5-1	NA	TRBJ1-4	CASSLPWEGPLSNEKLFF
NA	TRBV27	TRBD2	TRBJ2-7	CASSLPGTTLKQYF
NA	TRBV27	NA	TRBJ2-1	CASSNYPPLAEVYNEQFF
NA	TRBV7-8	NA	TRBJ1-3	CASSFVDSSNSGNTIYF
NA	TRBV15	NA	TRBJ2-7	CATSRDTRAYEQYF
NA	TRBV4-1	TRBD2	TRBJ2-1	CASSQDGSGRGEQFF
NA	TRBV19	TRBD2	TRBJ2-1	CASGTSGYNEQFF
NA	TRBV15	TRBD1	TRBJ1-6	CATSRGQGASNSPLHF
NA	TRBV28	NA	TRBJ2-2	CASGIQGRGNRLTGELFF
NA	TRBV9	TRBD2	TRBJ2-7	CASSGAGGKPYEQYF
NA	TRBV19	NA	TRBJ1-5	CASSTPRQALYSNQPQHF
NA	TRBV10-2	NA	TRBJ2-4	CASSENSSRPPAKNIQYF
NA	TRBV5-1	NA	TRBJ2-4	CASSQFPPDLAKNIQYF
NA	TRBV30	TRBD1	TRBJ2-7	CAWRTTSRDRDSYEQYF
NA	TRBV23-1	NA	TRBJ1-5	CASSQSLWAHSNQPQHF
NA	TRBV14	NA	TRBJ2-7	CASSQLHRAPIPYEQYF
NA	TRBV6-5	NA	TRBJ2-7	CASSYGRFSYEQYF
NA	TRBV19	NA	TRBJ2-5	CASSTGSETQYF
NA	TRBV28	TRBD2	TRBJ2-1	CASSPPRLATDEQFF
NA	TRBV28	TRBD1	TRBJ1-1	CASSTQRQGAFEYTEAFF
NA	TRBV7-9	NA	TRBJ2-1	CASSLWGEQFF
once	TRBV15	NA	TRBJ1-1	CATSSGDTTWDTEAFF